The text below deals with one T cell receptor (beta chain). Germline CDR1 reads MNHEY; CDR2 reads SVGEGT. V was cut by 5 bases and J by 5 bases, with 12 bases left in between. CDR3 length: 14 residues. These data belong to a study of blood T cell repertoires in COVID-19. Study-level background: Samples came from the United States, Italy and Spain, spanning acute and convalescent COVID-19. Sample material is recorded as cDNA or gDNA derived from T cells, B-cell-depleted T cells, or PBMCs.

Authors' processing steps: Reference gene primer amplification gave estimated nucleated cell counts. The repertoire was sequenced with immunoSEQ multiplex PCR; TCRdb's copy has only in-frame clones and lacks some. V and J calls and clone size are those listed in that table; D and trimming were worked out from the DNA. Of roughly 150,000 clones listed, about four fifths are singletons. A Seattle source enrolled patients during active infection and followed them longitudinally. The chain employs TRBV6-2 or TRBV6-3 and TRBJ2-2, with no clear D. Material for sequencing was peripheral blood. The TCR was taken from a woman aged 60-70 years with COVID-19, enrolled during active disease. Written as DNA, the CDR3 is TGTGCCAGCAGTAGCCTAGGCGGAACCGGGGAGCTGTTTTTT. Encoded protein: CASSSLGGTGELFF.